This T cell receptor (beta chain) emerged from a study of blood T cell repertoires in COVID-19. As for the study in general: Italy, Spain and the United States were the sources of the convalescent and acute COVID-19 samples. The cDNA or gDNA used as material had been derived from T cells, B-cell-depleted T cells, or PBMCs.

Original methodology: Nucleated cell counts were estimated from reference gene primer amplification. Assay used: immunoSEQ multiplex PCR; TCRdb lists only in-frame clones, some missing. The V and J calls and clone size come from that table; D and trimming were worked out from the DNA. Of 55,000 to 75,000 clones in the sample, 70% to 90% are singletons; the top ten hold approximately 7%. Germline trimming cut 4 bases from V and 9 bases from J; bases unmatched to any gene: 11. The CDR3 spans 16 residues. Germline V gene sequence: CDR1 ENHRY, CDR2 SYGVKD. This chain links TRBV10-3 with TRBJ2-1; 11 bases line up with TRBD2. The TCR was taken from a human donor with active COVID-19. The donor label of this sample is uncertain. Source material: peripheral blood. The CDR3 nucleotides read TGTGCCATCAGTGGAGGGGGGCTAGCGGGAGGCCTTGAGCAGTTCTTC. It is translated as CAISGGGLAGGLEQFF.